This T cell receptor beta chain was recovered during a study of T cell changes during pregnancy in multiple sclerosis (dated by TCRdb to between 2018 and 2020). With regard to the full study: Changes in the T cell repertoire over the course of pregnancy were examined in this study in women with multiple sclerosis.

As regards this clone: Its antigen is currently not known. The input lacks base qualities; no much larger clone sits a single base away.

Trimming leaves V shorter by 5 bases and J shorter by 3 bases, with the junction holding 8 bases beyond the gene matches. CDR1 and CDR2 are drawn from the germline V gene (reference sequence): SEHNR, FQNEAQ. The CDR3 spans 15 residues, from the cysteine through the phenylalanine. CDR3 DNA only is kept here, 45 bases in frame from base 1. The library relied on the immunoSEQ multiplex PCR assay. Drawn from immuneACCESS, this table holds only the in-frame rearrangements with V and J called that TCRdb kept. Clones are partly lost; checked studies trace under half to an unresolved V gene and leave the rest unexplained. The sample profile shows fewer than 65,000 clones; 93% of them were found once. The ten most abundant clones make up 1.5% to 2% of the sample.

The origin of this receptor is a female donor with multiple sclerosis, enrolled in a pregnancy study. The rearranged chain carries TRBV7-9 and TRBJ2-7; TRBD1 aligns with 9 central bases. Specimen: peripheral blood, collected in the second trimester of pregnancy. The CDR3 protein sequence reads: CASSLRDRAIYEQYF. The DNA sequence is as follows: TGTGCCAGCAGCCTCCGGGACAGGGCGATCTACGAGCAGTACTTC.